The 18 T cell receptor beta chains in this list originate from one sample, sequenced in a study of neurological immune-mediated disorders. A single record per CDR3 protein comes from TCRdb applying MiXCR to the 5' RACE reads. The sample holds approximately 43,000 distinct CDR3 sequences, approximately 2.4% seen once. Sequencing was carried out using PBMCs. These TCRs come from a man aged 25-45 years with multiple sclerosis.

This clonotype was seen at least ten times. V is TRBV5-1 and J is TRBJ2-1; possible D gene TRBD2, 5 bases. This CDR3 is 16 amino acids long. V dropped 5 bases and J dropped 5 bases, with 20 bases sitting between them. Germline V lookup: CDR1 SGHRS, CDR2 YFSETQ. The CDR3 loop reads CASRSRDSAPHNEQFF. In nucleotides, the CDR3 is TGCGCCAGCAGATCCCGGGATTCTGCCCCCCACAATGAGCAGTTCTTC.

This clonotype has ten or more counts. The CDR3 is CASSISGRTYNEQFF. Here the CDR3 DNA reads TGTGCCAGCAGCATTAGCGGGAGGACCTACAATGAGCAGTTCTTC. The chain employs TRBV7-8 and TRBJ2-1, with 10 bases that match TRBD2. This CDR3 comprises 15 residues. From germline, CDR1 is SGHVS and CDR2 FQNEAQ. V gave up 5 bases and J gave up 2 bases; unmatched junction bases: 3.

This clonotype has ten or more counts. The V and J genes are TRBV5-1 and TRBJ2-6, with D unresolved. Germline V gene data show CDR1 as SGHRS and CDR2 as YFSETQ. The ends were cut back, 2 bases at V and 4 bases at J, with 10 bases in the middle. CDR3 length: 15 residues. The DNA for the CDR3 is TGCGCCAGCAGCTTTACAAGGAACGGGGCCAACGTCCTGACTTTC. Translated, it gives CASSFTRNGANVLTF.

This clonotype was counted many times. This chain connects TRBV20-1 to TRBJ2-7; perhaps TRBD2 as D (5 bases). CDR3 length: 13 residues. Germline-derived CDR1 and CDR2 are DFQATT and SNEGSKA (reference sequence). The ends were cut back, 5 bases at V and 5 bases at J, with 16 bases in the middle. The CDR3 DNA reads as TGCAGTGCTCTACGACGTAGCGAGCACGAGCAGTACTTC. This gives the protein CSALRRSEHEQYF.

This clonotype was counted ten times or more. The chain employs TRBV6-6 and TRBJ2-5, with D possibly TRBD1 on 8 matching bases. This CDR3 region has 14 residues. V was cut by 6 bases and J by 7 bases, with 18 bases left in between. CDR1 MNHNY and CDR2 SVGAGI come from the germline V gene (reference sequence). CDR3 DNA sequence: TGTGCCAGCAGAACCAGCGGGACAGGAGGGACCCAGTACTTC. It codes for CASRTSGTGGTQYF.

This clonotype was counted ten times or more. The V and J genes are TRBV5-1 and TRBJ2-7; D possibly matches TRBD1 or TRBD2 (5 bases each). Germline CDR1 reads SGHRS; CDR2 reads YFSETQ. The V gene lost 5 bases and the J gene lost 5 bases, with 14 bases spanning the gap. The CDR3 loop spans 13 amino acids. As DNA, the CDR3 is TGCGCCAGCAGAGTTGAGGGGTCCCACGAGCAGTACTTC. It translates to CASRVEGSHEQYF.

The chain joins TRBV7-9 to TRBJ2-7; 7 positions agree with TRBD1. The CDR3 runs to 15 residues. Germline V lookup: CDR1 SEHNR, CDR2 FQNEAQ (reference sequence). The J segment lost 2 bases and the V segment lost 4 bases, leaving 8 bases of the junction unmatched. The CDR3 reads CASSSPGQNPYEQYF. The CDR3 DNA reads TGTGCCAGCAGCTCACCGGGACAGAACCCCTACGAGCAGTACTTC.

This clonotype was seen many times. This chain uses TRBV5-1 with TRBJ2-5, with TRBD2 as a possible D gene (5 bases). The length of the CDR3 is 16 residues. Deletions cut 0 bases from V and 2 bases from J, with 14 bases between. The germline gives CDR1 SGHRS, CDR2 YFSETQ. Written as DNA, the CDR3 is TGCGCCAGCAGCTTGGGGGGTACTAGTCCGCAAGAGACCCAGTACTTC. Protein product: CASSLGGTSPQETQYF.

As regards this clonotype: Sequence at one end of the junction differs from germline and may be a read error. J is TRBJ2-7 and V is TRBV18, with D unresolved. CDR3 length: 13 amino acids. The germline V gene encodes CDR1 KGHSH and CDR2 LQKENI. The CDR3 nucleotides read TGTGCCAGCTCACCACCGCTCTCCAACGAGCAGTACTTC. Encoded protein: CASSPPLSNEQYF. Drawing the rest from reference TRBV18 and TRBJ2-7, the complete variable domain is NAGVMQNPRHLVRRRGQEARLRCSPMKGHSHVYWYRQLPEEGLKFMVYLQKENIIDESGMPKERFSAEFPKEGPSILRIQQVVRGDSAAYFCASSPPLSNEQYFGPGTRLTVT.

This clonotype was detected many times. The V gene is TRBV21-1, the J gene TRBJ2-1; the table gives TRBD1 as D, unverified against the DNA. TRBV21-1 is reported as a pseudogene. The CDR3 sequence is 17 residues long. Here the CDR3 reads CASTQRGTGDTYNEQFF. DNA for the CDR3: TGTGCCAGCACACAGAGGGGGACAGGGGACACCTACAATGAGCAGTTCTTC.

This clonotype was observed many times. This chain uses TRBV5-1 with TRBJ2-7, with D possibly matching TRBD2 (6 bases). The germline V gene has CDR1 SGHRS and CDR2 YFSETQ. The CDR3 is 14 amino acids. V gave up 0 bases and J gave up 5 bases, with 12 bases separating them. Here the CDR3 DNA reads TGCGCCAGCAGCTTGGACCCAGGGAGGAACGAGCAGTACTTC. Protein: CASSLDPGRNEQYF.

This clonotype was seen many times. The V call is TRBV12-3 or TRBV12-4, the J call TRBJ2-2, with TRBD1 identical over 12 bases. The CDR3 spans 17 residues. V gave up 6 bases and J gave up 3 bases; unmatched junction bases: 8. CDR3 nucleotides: TGTGCCAGCAGCCAAGCCGGGACAGGGGGCCACACCGGGGAGCTGTTTTTT. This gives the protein CASSQAGTGGHTGELFF.

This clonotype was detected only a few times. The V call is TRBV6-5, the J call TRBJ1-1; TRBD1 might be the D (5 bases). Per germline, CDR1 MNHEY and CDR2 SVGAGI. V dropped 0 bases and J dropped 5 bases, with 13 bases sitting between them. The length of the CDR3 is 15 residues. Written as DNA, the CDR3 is TGTGCCAGCAGTTACTCGACGGGGGGGTGGACTGAAGCTTTCTTT. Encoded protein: CASSYSTGGWTEAFF.

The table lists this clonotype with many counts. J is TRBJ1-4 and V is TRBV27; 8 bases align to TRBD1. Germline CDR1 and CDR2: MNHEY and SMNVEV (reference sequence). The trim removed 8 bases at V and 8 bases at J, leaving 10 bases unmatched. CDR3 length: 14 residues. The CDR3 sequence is CASGRQGPGEKLFF. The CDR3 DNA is TGTGCCAGCGGGAGACAGGGGCCAGGGGAAAAACTGTTTTTT.

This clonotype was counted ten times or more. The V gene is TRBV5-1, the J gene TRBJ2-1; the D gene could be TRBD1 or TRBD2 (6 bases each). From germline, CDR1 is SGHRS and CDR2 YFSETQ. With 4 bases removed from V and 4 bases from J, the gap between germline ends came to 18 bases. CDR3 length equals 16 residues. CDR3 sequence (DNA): TGCGCCAGCAGCCCCGCAGGTGGGGGGCGATACAATGAGCAGTTCTTC. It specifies CASSPAGGGRYNEQFF. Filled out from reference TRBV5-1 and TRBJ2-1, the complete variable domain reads KAGVTQTPRYLIKTRGQQVTLSCSPISGHRSVSWYQQTPGQGLQFLFEYFSETQRNKGNFPGRFSGRQFSNSRSEMNVSTLELGDSALYLCASSPAGGGRYNEQFFGPGTRLTVL.

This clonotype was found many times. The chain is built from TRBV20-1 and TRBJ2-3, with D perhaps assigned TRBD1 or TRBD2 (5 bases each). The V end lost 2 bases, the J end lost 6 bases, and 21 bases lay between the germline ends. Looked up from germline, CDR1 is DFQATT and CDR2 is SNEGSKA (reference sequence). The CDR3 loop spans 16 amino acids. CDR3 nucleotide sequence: TGCAGTGCTAGACCGGGACCTCTTATAGAACGGGATACGCAGTATTTT. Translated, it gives CSARPGPLIERDTQYF.

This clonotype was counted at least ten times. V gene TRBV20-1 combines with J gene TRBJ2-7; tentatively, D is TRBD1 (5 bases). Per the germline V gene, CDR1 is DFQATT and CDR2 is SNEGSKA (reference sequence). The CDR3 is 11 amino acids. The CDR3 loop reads CGTPGRYEQYF. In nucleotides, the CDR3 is TGCGGCACCCCAGGGCGATACGAGCAGTACTTC.

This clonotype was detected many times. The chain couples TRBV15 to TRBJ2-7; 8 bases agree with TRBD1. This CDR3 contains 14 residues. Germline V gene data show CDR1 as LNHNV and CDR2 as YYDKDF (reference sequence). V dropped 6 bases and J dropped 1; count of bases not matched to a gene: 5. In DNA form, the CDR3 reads TGTGCCACCAGTAGGGACAGGACATCCTACGAGCAGTACTTC. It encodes CATSRDRTSYEQYF.